This T cell receptor beta chain was sequenced in a study of CD8+CD57+ T cells in acquired aplastic anemia. Turning to the study itself: Mean yield of DNA from sorted CD4+ and CD8+ cells was roughly 3.4 ug.

This clonotype was detected once. The antigen is undetermined. A read error may explain this, as a much larger clone is one base away. For CDR3 and TCR beta VDJ profiling, genomic DNA was the template used. TCRdb passed the reads through MiXCR, listing each CDR3 protein once. Of 100,000 to 150,000 distinct CDR3 sequences in the sample, more than 40% were seen once. Whole-study findings and limits: Between patients and controls, some 31 CD8+ CDR3 sequences were found in common. Patients did not significantly differ from controls in CD8+ Simpson's diversity.

In germline, CDR1 is KGHDR, CDR2 SFDVKD. The CDR3 contains 15 residues. The clonotype comes from a human donor in good health, serving as a control. The chain combines TRBV24-1 with TRBJ2-1; D possibly matches TRBD1 or TRBD2 (5 bases each). The specimen sequenced was sorted CD4+, CD8+, or CD8+CD57+ T cells (not recorded which) from PBMCs. Written as DNA, the CDR3 is TGTGCCAGCAGTCGGGACGGCACCCTCTACGATGAGCAGTTCTTC. It encodes CASSRDGTLYDEQFF.